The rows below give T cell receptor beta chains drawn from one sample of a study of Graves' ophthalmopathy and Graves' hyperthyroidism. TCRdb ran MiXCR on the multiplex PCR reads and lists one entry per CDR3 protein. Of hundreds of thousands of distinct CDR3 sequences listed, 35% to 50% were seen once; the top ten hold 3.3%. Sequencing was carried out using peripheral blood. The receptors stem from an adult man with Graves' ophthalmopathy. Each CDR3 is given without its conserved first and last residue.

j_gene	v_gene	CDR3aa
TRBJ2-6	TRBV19	ASALAGVSGANVLT
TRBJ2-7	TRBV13	AGTPPWGALQYEQY
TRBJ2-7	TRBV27	ASSLVGDKYEQY
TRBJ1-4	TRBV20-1	SARDPAGEKLF
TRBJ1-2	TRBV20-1	SASRGDRAYGYT
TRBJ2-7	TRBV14	ASSRQNSGRRHEQY
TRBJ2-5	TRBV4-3	ASSQDGTSRQETQY
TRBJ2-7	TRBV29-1	SLAPGMDREQY
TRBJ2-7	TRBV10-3	AWISGHRYEQY
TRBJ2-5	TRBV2	ASSLGREKGTQY
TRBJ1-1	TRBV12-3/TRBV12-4	ASSPETFGRAF
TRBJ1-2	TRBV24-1	ATSDVRDGKNYGYT
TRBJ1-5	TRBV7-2	ASSHGVAGHQPQH
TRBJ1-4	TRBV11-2	ASSFGQGVEKLF
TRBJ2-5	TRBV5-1	ASSLVQGLQETQY
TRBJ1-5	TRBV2	ASSLREGRTGEQH
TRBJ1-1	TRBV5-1	ASSLVGDRDTEAF
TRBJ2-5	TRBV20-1	SAKPGQGALETQY
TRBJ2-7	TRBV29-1	SLSTGFHEQY
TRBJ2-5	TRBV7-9	ASSSSGTGLETQY
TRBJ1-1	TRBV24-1	ATRDRTNTEAF
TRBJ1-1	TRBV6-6	ALGRSPEAF
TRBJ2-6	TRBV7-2	ASSQAVQPHSGANVLT
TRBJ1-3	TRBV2	ASSARTGGDTIY
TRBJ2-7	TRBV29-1	SVASGTGVGEQY
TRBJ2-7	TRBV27	ASTSAGVSNEQY
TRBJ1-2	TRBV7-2	ASSLFRQWGGYT
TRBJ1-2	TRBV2	ASSPPSTSYGYT
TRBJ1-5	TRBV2	ASSGPGTGSLSSNQPQH
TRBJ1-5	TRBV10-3	AISTRQTNQPQH
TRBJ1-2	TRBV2	ATTHQRHGYT
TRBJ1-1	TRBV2	ASSEIRVDTEAF
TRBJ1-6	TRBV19	ASSMNHWAVGNSLLH
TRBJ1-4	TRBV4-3	ASSQDRGISEKLF
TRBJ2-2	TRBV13	ASSPSAGTQHAGELF
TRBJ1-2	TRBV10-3	AISEWRDYGYT
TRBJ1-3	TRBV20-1	SARSGPSGNTIY
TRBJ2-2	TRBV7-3	ASSHDTRGTGELF
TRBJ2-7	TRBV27	ASSFGQVQY
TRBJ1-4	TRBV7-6	ASSLAGGREKLF
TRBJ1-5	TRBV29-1	SVYEGADNQPQH
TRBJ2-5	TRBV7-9	ASSLGQGVETQY
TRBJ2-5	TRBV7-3	ASSLTYGGQETQY
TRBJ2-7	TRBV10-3	AIGTSLPGNEQY
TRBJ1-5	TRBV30	AWSERMDQPQH
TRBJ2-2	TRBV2	ASSQRLIGTGELF
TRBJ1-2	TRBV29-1	SLPGRGYGYT
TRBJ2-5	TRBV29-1	SSTGGTWTQY
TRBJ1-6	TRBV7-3	ASSLYGWYSPLH
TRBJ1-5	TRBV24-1	AVGQDSNQPQH
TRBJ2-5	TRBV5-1	VSSLVTSGIETQY
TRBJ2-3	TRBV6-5	AIRLQGVTDTQY